This T cell receptor beta chain came from a study of blood T cell repertoires in COVID-19. Study at large: Samples representing acute and convalescent COVID-19 were sourced from the United States, Italy and Spain. PBMCs, B-cell-depleted T cells, or T cells provided the cDNA or gDNA that made up the material.

As originally analysed: Nucleated cell counts were estimated from reference gene primer amplification. Sequencing was performed with immunoSEQ multiplex PCR; in TCRdb, only in-frame clones are kept and a portion is missing. The V and J calls and clone size are taken from that table; D and trimming were inferred from the DNA. Among under 130,000 clones listed, approximately 80% were seen once. The germline V and J ends were trimmed by 5 bases and 12 bases, with 14 bases remaining between them. CDR1 and CDR2 (germline): KGHSH, LQKENI. The CDR3 spans 12 residues. The specimen was peripheral blood. This clonotype was sampled from a human donor in a cohort sampled during active or convalescent COVID-19. J is TRBJ2-1 and V is TRBV18, with D unresolved. The CDR3 bases are TGTGCCAGCTCATCTGGAGATGGTGCGCAGTTCTTC. It is translated as CASSSGDGAQFF.